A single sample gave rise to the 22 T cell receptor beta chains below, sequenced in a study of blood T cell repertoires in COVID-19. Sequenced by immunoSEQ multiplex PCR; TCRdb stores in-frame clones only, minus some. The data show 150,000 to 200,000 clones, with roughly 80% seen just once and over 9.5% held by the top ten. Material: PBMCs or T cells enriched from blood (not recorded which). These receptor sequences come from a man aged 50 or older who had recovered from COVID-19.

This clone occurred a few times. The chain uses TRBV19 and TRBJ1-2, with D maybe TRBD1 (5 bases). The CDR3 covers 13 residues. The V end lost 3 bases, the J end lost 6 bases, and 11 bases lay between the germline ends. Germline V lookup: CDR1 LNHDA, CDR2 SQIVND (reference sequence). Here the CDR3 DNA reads TGTGCCAGTAGTATTGTGGCAGGGAATGGCTACACCTTC. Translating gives CASSIVAGNGYTF.

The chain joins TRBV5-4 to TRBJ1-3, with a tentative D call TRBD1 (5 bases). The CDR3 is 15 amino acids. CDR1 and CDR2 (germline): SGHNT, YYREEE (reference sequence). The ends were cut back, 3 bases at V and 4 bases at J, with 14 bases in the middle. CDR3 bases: TGTGCCAGCAGCTACACGCAGGGAGGGGGAAACACCATATATTTT. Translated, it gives CASSYTQGGGNTIYF. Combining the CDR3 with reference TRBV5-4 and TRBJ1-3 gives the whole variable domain ETGVTQSPTHLIKTRGQQVTLRCSSQSGHNTVSWYQQALGQGPQFIFQYYREEENGRGNFPPRFSGLQFPNYSSELNVNALELDDSALYLCASSYTQGGGNTIYFGEGSWLTVV.

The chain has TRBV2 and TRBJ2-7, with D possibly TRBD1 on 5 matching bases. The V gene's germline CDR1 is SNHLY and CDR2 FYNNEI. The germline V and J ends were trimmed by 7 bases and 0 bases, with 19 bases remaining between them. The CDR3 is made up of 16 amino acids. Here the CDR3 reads CASIDLKGRDSYEQYF. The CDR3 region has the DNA TGTGCCAGCATAGATCTCAAGGGCAGGGACTCCTACGAGCAGTACTTC.

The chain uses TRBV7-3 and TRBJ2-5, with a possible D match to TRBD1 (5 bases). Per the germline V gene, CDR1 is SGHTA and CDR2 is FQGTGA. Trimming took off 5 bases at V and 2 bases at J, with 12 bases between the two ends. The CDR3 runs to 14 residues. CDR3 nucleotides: TGTGCCAGCAGCCTTAAGGCAGGGCAAGAGACCCAGTACTTC. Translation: CASSLKAGQETQYF.

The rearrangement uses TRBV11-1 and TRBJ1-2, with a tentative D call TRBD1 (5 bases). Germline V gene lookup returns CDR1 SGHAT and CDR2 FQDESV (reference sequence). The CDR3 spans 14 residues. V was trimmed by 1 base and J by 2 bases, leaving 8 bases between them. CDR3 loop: CASSLDRTNYGYTF. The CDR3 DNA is TGTGCCAGCAGCTTAGACAGGACCAACTATGGCTACACCTTC.

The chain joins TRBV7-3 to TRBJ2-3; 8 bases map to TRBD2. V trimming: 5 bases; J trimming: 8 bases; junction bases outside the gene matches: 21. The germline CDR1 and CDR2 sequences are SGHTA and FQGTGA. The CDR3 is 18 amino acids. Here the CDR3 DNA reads TGTGCCAGCAGCCCTGGTCGGCGGGGGGCCCTGTCCGGGGGTACGCAGTATTTT. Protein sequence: CASSPGRRGALSGGTQYF. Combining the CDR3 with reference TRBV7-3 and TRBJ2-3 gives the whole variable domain GAGVSQTPSNKVTEKGKYVELRCDPISGHTALYWYRQSLGQGPEFLIYFQGTGAADDSGLPNDRFFAVRPEGSVSTLKIQRTERGDSAVYLCASSPGRRGALSGGTQYFGPGTRLTVL.

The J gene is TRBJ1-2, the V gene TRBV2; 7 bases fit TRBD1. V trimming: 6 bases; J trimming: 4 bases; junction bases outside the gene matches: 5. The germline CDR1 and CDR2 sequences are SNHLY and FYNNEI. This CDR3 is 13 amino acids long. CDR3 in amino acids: CASSLDRLYGYTF. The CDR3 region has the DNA TGTGCCAGCAGCTTGGACAGGCTCTATGGCTACACCTTC.

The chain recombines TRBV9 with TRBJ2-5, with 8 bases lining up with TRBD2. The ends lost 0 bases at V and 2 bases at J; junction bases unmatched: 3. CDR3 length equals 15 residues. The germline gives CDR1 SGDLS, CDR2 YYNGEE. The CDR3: CASSVDPSGQETQYF. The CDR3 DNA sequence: TGTGCCAGCAGCGTAGACCCTAGCGGGCAAGAGACCCAGTACTTC.

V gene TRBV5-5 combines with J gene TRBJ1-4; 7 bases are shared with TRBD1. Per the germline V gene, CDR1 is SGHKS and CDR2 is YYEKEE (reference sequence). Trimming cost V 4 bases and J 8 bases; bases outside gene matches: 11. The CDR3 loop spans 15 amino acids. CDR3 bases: TGTGCCAGCAGCGCCTCCGACAGGGATGGCGAAAAACTGTTTTTT. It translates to CASSASDRDGEKLFF.

CDR3 nucleotides: TGTGCCAGCTCACCGCAACCTCTATCACCCCTCCACTTT. Protein sequence: CASSPQPLSPLHF. The V and J genes are TRBV18 and TRBJ1-6, with D unclear. Trimming removed 3 bases from V and 10 bases from J, with 10 bases in between. Germline V gene sequence: CDR1 KGHSH, CDR2 LQKENI. The CDR3 totals 13 residues.

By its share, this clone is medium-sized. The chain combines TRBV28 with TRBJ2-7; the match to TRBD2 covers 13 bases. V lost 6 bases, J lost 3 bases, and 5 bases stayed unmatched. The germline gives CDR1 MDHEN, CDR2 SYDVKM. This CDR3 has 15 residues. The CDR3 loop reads CASRSGLAGNYEQYF. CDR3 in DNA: TGTGCCAGCAGATCGGGACTAGCGGGAAACTACGAGCAGTACTTC.

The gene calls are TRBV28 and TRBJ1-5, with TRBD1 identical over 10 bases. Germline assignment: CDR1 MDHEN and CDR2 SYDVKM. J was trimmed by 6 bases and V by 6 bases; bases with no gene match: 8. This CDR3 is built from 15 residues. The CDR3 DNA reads TGTGCCAGCAGCCCGGGACAGGGGTTCCGTCAGCCCCAGCATTTT. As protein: CASSPGQGFRQPQHF.

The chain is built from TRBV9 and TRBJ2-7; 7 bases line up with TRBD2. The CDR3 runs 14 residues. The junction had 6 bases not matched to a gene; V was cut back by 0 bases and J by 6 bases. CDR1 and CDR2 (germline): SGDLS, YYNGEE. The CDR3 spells CASSVEGGRSEQYF. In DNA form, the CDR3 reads TGTGCCAGCAGCGTAGAGGGAGGGAGAAGCGAGCAGTACTTC.

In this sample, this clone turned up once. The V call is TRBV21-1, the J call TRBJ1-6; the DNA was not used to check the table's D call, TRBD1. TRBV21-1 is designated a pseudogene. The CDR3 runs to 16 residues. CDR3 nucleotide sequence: TGTGCCAGCAGCAGGACCCGGACAAGTTATAATTCACCCCTCCACTTT. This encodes CASSRTRTSYNSPLHF.

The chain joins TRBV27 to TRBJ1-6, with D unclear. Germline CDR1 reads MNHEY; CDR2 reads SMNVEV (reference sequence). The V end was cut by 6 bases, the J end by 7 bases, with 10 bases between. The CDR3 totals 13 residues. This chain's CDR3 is CASRPSGNSPLHF. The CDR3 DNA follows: TGTGCCAGCAGGCCCTCCGGGAATTCACCCCTCCACTTT.

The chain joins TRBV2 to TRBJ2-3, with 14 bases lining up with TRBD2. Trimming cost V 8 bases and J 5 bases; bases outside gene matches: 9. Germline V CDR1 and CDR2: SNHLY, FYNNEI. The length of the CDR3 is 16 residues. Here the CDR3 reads CASFPMTSGGGDTQYF. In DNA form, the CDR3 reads TGTGCCAGCTTTCCCATGACTAGCGGGGGGGGAGATACGCAGTATTTT.

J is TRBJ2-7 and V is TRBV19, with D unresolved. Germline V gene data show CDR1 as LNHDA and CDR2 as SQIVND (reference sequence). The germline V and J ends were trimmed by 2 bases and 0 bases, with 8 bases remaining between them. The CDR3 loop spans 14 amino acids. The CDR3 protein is CASSISAASYEQYF. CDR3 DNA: TGTGCCAGTAGTATAAGTGCGGCCTCCTACGAGCAGTACTTC.

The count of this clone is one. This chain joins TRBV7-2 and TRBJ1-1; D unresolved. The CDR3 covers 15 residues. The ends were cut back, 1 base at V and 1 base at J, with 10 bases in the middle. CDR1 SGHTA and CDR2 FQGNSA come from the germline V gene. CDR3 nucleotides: TGTGCCAGCAGCTTAGGGGGAGCTCAGAACACTGAAGCTTTCTTT. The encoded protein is CASSLGGAQNTEAFF. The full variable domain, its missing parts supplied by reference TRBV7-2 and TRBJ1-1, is GAGVSQSPSNKVTEKGKDVELRCDPISGHTALYWYRQSLGQGLEFLIYFQGNSAPDKSGLPSDRFSAERTGGSVSTLTIQRTQQEDSAVYLCASSLGGAQNTEAFFGQGTRLTVV.

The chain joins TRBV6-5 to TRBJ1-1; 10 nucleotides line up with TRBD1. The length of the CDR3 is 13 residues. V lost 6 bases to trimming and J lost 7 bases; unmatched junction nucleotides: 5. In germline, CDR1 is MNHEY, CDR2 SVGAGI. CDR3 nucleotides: TGTGCCAGCAGCCGGGACAGGGGATTTGAAGCTTTCTTT. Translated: CASSRDRGFEAFF.

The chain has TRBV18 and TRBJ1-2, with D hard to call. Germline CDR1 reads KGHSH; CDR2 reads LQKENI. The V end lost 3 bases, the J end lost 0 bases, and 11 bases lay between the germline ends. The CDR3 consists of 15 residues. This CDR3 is CASSPVIGPNYGYTF. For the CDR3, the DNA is TGTGCCAGCTCACCGGTCATTGGCCCTAACTATGGCTACACCTTC.

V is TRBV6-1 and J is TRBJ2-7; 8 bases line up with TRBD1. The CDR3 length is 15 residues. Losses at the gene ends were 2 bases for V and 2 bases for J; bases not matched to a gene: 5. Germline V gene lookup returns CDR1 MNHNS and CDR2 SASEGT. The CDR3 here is CASSEQGAATYEQYF. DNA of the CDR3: TGTGCCAGCAGTGAACAGGGGGCAGCAACCTACGAGCAGTACTTC.

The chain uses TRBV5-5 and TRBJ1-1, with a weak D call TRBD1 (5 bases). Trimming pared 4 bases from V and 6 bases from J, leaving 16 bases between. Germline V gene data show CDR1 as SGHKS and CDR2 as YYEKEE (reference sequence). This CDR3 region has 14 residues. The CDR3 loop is CASSLSQGRAEAFF. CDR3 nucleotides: TGTGCCAGCAGCCTCTCTCAGGGAAGGGCTGAAGCTTTCTTT.